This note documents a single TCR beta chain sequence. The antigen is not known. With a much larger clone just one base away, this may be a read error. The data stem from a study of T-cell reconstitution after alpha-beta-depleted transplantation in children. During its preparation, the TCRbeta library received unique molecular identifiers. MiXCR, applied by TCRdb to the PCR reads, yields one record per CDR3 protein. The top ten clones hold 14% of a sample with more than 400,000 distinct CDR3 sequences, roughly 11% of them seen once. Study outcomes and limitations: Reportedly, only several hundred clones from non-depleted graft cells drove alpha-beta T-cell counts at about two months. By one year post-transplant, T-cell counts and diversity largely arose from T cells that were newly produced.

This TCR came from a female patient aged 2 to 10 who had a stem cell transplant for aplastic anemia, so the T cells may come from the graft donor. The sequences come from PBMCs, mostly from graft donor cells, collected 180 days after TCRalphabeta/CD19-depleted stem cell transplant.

CDR3 DNA sequence: TGCAGTGCTAGAGATAGGATGGTAGCCAAAAACAGTCAGTACTTC. Encoded protein: CSARDRMVAKNSQYF. V gene TRBV20-1 combines with J gene TRBJ2-4; D not certain. Germline V lookup: CDR1 DFQATT, CDR2 SNEGSKA (reference sequence). The CDR3 extends over 15 amino acids.